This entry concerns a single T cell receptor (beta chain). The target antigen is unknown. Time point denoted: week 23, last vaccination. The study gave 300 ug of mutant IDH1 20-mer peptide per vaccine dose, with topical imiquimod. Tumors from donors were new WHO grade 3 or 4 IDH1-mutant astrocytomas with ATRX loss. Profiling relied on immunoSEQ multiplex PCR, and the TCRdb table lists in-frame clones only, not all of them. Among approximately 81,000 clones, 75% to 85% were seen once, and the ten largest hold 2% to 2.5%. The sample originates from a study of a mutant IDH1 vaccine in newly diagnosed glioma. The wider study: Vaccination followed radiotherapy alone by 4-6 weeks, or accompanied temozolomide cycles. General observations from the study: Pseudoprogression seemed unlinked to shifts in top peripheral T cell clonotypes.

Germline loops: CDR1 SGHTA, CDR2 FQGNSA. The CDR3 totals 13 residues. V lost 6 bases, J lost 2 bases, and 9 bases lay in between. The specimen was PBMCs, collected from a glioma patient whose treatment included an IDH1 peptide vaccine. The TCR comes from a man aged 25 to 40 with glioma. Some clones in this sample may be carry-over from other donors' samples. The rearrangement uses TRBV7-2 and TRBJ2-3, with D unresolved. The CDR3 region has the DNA TGTGCCAGCAGACAACTCTACACAGATACGCAGTATTTT. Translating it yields CASRQLYTDTQYF.